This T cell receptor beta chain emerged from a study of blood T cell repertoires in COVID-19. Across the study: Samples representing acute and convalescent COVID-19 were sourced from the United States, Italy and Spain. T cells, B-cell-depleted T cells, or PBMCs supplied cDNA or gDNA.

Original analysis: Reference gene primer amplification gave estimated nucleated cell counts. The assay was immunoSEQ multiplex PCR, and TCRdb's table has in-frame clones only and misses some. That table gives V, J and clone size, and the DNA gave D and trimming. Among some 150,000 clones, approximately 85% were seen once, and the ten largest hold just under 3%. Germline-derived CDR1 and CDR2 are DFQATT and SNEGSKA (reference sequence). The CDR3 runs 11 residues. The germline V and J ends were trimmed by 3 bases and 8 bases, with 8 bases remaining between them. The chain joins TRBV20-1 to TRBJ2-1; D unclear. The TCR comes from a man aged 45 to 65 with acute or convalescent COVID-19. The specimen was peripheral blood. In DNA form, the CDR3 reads TGCAGTGCTAGGCGTGCGGATGAGCAGTTCTTC. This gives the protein CSARRADEQFF.